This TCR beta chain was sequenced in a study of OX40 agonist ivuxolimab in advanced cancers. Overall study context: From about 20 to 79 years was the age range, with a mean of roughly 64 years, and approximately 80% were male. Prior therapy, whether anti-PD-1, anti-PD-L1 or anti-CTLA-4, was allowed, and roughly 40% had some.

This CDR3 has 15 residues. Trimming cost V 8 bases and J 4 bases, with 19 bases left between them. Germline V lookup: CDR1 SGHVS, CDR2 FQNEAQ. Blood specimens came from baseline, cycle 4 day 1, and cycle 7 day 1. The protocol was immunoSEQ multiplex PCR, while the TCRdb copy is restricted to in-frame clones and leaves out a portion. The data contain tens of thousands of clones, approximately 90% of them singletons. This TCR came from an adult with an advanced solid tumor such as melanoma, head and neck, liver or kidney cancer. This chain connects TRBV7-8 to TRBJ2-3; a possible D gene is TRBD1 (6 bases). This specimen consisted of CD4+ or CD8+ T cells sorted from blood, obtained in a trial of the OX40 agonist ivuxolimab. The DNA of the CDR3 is TGTGCCAGCTCCCTCCCACAGGGAGTGGCAGATACGCAGTATTTT. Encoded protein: CASSLPQGVADTQYF.